Only a few counts were recorded for the clone carrying this TCR beta chain. Its antigen is unknown. Donors were six healthy women in three monozygous twin pairs. The three twin pairs were reared together, likely meeting the same infections. This entry comes from a study of identical twins' blood T cells. Findings of the study overall: V gene usage reportedly matched far better within twin pairs than unrelated donors. Twins shared more top CDR3 clonotypes than unrelated donors did.

A single record per CDR3 protein comes from TCRdb applying MiXCR to the 5' RACE reads. The table lists roughly 340,000 distinct CDR3 sequences, 25% to 35% of them singletons. Sequencing used PBMCs. The source is a woman aged 18 to 55 in good health.

The CDR3 nucleotides read TGCAGCGTGCATAGACAGGGGTTGAACACTGAAGCTTTCTTT. It yields the protein CSVHRQGLNTEAFF. This chain links TRBV29-1 with TRBJ1-1, with TRBD1 matching over 8 bases. The CDR3 runs to 14 residues. Germline V gene sequence: CDR1 SQVTM, CDR2 ANQGSEA. Trimming took 6 bases from V and 0 from J; bases not matched to a gene: 6.